These T cell receptor beta chains were read from a single sample in a study of cytomegalovirus exposure and HLA in healthy donors. The table came from immunoSEQ multiplex PCR; TCRdb's copy has only in-frame clones and leaves some out. The sample table sets out 60,000 or so clones. Specimen: PBMCs. Receptor source: a woman younger than 30 in good health and CMV-seronegative. Both conserved end residues are part of each CDR3. Fields, in order: D gene, J gene, V gene, CDR3 DNA, CDR3 protein. D genes are given only for firm matches.

d_call: .
j_call: TRBJ2-1
v_call: TRBV9
cdr3_nt: TGTGCCAGCAACGTGGGGGGACCGTATTCGAATGAGCAGTTCTTC
cdr3_aa: CASNVGGPYSNEQFF

d_call: .
j_call: TRBJ2-5
v_call: TRBV18
cdr3_nt: TGTGCCAGCTCACCGGGGCTCGGAGCGGAGACCCAGTACTTC
cdr3_aa: CASSPGLGAETQYF

d_call: .
j_call: TRBJ1-5
v_call: TRBV7-2
cdr3_nt: TGTGCCAGCAGTCCCGCCGCGGGGTCTGGTCAGCCCCAGCATTTT
cdr3_aa: CASSPAAGSGQPQHF

d_call: TRBD1
j_call: TRBJ1-1
v_call: TRBV7-9
cdr3_nt: TGTGCCAGCAGCGCCAGGACAGGGAGGGTCACTGAAGCTTTCTTT
cdr3_aa: CASSARTGRVTEAFF

d_call: .
j_call: TRBJ1-3
v_call: TRBV10-1
cdr3_nt: TGCGCCAGCAAGAGACTGATCTCTGGAAACACCATATATTTT
cdr3_aa: CASKRLISGNTIYF

d_call: .
j_call: TRBJ2-7
v_call: TRBV7-9
cdr3_nt: .
cdr3_aa: CASSWGEGTPNF

d_call: .
j_call: TRBJ2-2
v_call: TRBV5-1
cdr3_nt: TGCGCCAGCAGCTTGGTCAGGCCGAACACCGGGGAGCTGTTTTTT
cdr3_aa: CASSLVRPNTGELFF

d_call: .
j_call: TRBJ2-1
v_call: TRBV5-1
cdr3_nt: TGCGCCAGCGGGCCCACCTCCTTACTTTCTAATGAGCAGTTCTTC
cdr3_aa: CASGPTSLLSNEQFF

d_call: .
j_call: TRBJ2-5
v_call: TRBV2
cdr3_nt: TGTGCCAGCACCTACGTGGCCGGGGGAAGCCAAGAGACCCAGTACTTC
cdr3_aa: CASTYVAGGSQETQYF

d_call: .
j_call: TRBJ1-1
v_call: TRBV18
cdr3_nt: TGTGCCAGCTCACCACCGTCACAGCGGCTAATGGGTGCTTTCTTT
cdr3_aa: CASSPPSQRLMGAFF

d_call: TRBD2
j_call: TRBJ2-7
v_call: TRBV7-6
cdr3_nt: TGTGCCAGCAGCCCAGAGGTGGGCGGGAGGGCCTACGAGCAGTACTTC
cdr3_aa: CASSPEVGGRAYEQYF

d_call: .
j_call: TRBJ2-5
v_call: TRBV5-4
cdr3_nt: TGTGCCAGCAGCTTTGGGACAAGGGGAGAGACCCAGTACTTC
cdr3_aa: CASSFGTRGETQYF

d_call: TRBD1
j_call: TRBJ1-2
v_call: TRBV28
cdr3_nt: TGTGCCAGCAGTTTAACCCTGACAGGGAGGCACGGTGGCTACACCTTC
cdr3_aa: CASSLTLTGRHGGYTF

d_call: .
j_call: TRBJ2-7
v_call: TRBV5-1
cdr3_nt: TGCGCCAGCAGCCACAATCCGGGGACCTACGAGCAGTACTTC
cdr3_aa: CASSHNPGTYEQYF

d_call: TRBD2
j_call: TRBJ2-3
v_call: TRBV7-9
cdr3_nt: TGTGCCAGCAGCCCAATAGCGGGGGGTCTCTTTAGCACAGATACGCAGTATTTT
cdr3_aa: CASSPIAGGLFSTDTQYF

d_call: .
j_call: TRBJ1-6
v_call: TRBV6-5
cdr3_nt: TGTGCCAGCAGGCCTAGCCCCTATAATTCACCCCTCCACTTT
cdr3_aa: CASRPSPYNSPLHF

d_call: .
j_call: TRBJ2-5
v_call: TRBV5-1
cdr3_nt: TGCGCCAGCAGCTTGGGGACAGTACAAGAGACCCAGTACTTC
cdr3_aa: CASSLGTVQETQYF

d_call: TRBD2
j_call: TRBJ2-7
v_call: TRBV5-1
cdr3_nt: TGCGCCAGCAGCTTCTTGGGGGGGAGCTCCTACGAGCAGTACTTC
cdr3_aa: CASSFLGGSSYEQYF

d_call: .
j_call: TRBJ2-7
v_call: TRBV28
cdr3_nt: TGTGCCAGCAGTTTACTGGCAGGTAACTACGAGCAGTACTTC
cdr3_aa: CASSLLAGNYEQYF

d_call: .
j_call: TRBJ1-1
v_call: TRBV10-1
cdr3_nt: TGCGCCAGCACCGGGACACAAAACACTGAAGCTTTCTTT
cdr3_aa: CASTGTQNTEAFF

d_call: .
j_call: TRBJ1-1
v_call: TRBV19
cdr3_nt: TGTGCCAGTAGTCCCAAAAGGGGGATCGAAGCTTTCTTT
cdr3_aa: CASSPKRGIEAFF

d_call: .
j_call: TRBJ2-7
v_call: TRBV4-1
cdr3_nt: TGCGCCAGCAGCCAAGATGTCGCCTACGAGCAGTACTTC
cdr3_aa: CASSQDVAYEQYF

d_call: .
j_call: TRBJ1-6
v_call: TRBV7-9
cdr3_nt: TGTGCCAGCAGCGCCCGACAGGAAACACCCCTCCACTTT
cdr3_aa: CASSARQETPLHF

d_call: TRBD1
j_call: TRBJ1-2
v_call: TRBV18
cdr3_nt: TGTGCCAGCTCACCACCGACAGGGACCTATGGCTACACCTTC
cdr3_aa: CASSPPTGTYGYTF

d_call: .
j_call: TRBJ2-1
v_call: TRBV7-7
cdr3_nt: TGTGCTAGCAGCTTGGGACTTGACAATGAGCAGTTCTTC
cdr3_aa: CASSLGLDNEQFF

d_call: TRBD2
j_call: TRBJ2-7
v_call: TRBV18
cdr3_nt: TGTGCCAGCTCACAGACTAGCGCACCCTACGAGCAGTACTTC
cdr3_aa: CASSQTSAPYEQYF

d_call: TRBD2
j_call: TRBJ2-3
v_call: TRBV13
cdr3_nt: TGTGCCAGCAGCTCGGGACTAGCGGGATCTTACGATACGCAGTATTTT
cdr3_aa: CASSSGLAGSYDTQYF

d_call: .
j_call: TRBJ1-1
v_call: TRBV19
cdr3_nt: TGTGCCAGTAGTACTTACAGGGACATCGGCACTGAAGCTTTCTTT
cdr3_aa: CASSTYRDIGTEAFF

d_call: TRBD2
j_call: TRBJ2-3
v_call: TRBV6-1
cdr3_nt: TGTGCCAGCACCCTAGCGGGAGGACTCACAGATACGCAGTATTTT
cdr3_aa: CASTLAGGLTDTQYF

d_call: .
j_call: TRBJ1-1
v_call: TRBV6-1
cdr3_nt: TGTGCCAGCAGTGGAGGGGGTCCCTTCACTGAAGCTTTCTTT
cdr3_aa: CASSGGGPFTEAFF

d_call: .
j_call: TRBJ2-7
v_call: TRBV25-1
cdr3_nt: TGTGCCAGCAGTGGGAGGGACGAGCAGTACTTC
cdr3_aa: CASSGRDEQYF

d_call: .
j_call: TRBJ1-1
v_call: TRBV5-1
cdr3_nt: TGCGCCAGCAGCTTGGCAGGGATGAACACTGAAGCTTTCTTT
cdr3_aa: CASSLAGMNTEAFF

d_call: TRBD1
j_call: TRBJ1-1
v_call: TRBV11-3
cdr3_nt: TGTGCCAGCAGCTTAGATAGGTTCGGAGGGGACAGCACTGAAGCTTTCTTT
cdr3_aa: CASSLDRFGGDSTEAFF

d_call: .
j_call: TRBJ1-5
v_call: TRBV6-1
cdr3_nt: TGTGCCAGCAGTGAAGCGACAGGCAATCAGCCCCAGCATTTT
cdr3_aa: CASSEATGNQPQHF

d_call: TRBD1
j_call: TRBJ1-1
v_call: TRBV11-2
cdr3_nt: TGTGCCAGCAGCTTCCCTGGACAGGGTTCGAACACTGAAGCTTTCTTT
cdr3_aa: CASSFPGQGSNTEAFF

d_call: TRBD1
j_call: TRBJ2-1
v_call: TRBV15
cdr3_nt: TGTGCCACCAGCAGAGATCTGGGGGACAGGGGCCACAATGAGCAGTTCTTC
cdr3_aa: CATSRDLGDRGHNEQFF

d_call: .
j_call: TRBJ1-1
v_call: TRBV10-3
cdr3_nt: TGTGCCATCAGTGAACAGGGAGAAGCTTTCTTT
cdr3_aa: CAISEQGEAFF

d_call: .
j_call: TRBJ2-7
v_call: TRBV19
cdr3_nt: TGTGCCAGTTCGCCAGGGACACCCTTTCGCCACTTC
cdr3_aa: CASSPGTPFRHF

d_call: .
j_call: TRBJ2-3
v_call: TRBV5-1
cdr3_nt: TGCGCCAGCAGCTTGGAGCCGCATTCAGATACGCAGTATTTT
cdr3_aa: CASSLEPHSDTQYF

d_call: .
j_call: TRBJ2-7
v_call: TRBV5-1
cdr3_nt: TGCGCCAGCAGCTTGGGACCCACAAGACTATCCTACGAGCAGTACTTC
cdr3_aa: CASSLGPTRLSYEQYF

d_call: TRBD1
j_call: TRBJ2-1
v_call: TRBV5-1
cdr3_nt: TGCGCCAGCCGTCCACCGGGACAGGGGGTACGGGAGCAGTTCTTC
cdr3_aa: CASRPPGQGVREQFF

d_call: .
j_call: TRBJ1-2
v_call: TRBV5-1
cdr3_nt: TGCGCCAGCAGCTTTCTGGGGGCAAATGGCTACACCTTC
cdr3_aa: CASSFLGANGYTF

d_call: TRBD1
j_call: TRBJ1-1
v_call: TRBV10-1
cdr3_nt: TGCGCCAGCAGTCGGGACAGGGGCTACACTGAAGCTTTCTTT
cdr3_aa: CASSRDRGYTEAFF

d_call: .
j_call: TRBJ2-5
v_call: TRBV25-1
cdr3_nt: TGTGCCAGCAGTGCTGGACTCTCGACCCAGTACTTC
cdr3_aa: CASSAGLSTQYF

d_call: .
j_call: TRBJ2-7
v_call: TRBV6-5
cdr3_nt: TGTGCCAGCAGTTACGGGACACCCAGCGCCTACGAGCAGTACTTC
cdr3_aa: CASSYGTPSAYEQYF

d_call: TRBD1
j_call: TRBJ1-1
v_call: TRBV6-6
cdr3_nt: TGTGCAACCAACCAGGGGGCTAGAGCTTTCTTT
cdr3_aa: CATNQGARAFF

d_call: TRBD1
j_call: TRBJ2-6
v_call: TRBV7-9
cdr3_nt: TGTGCCAGCATCCGGGACAGAGGCCCAGCGGCCAACGTCCTGACTTTC
cdr3_aa: CASIRDRGPAANVLTF

d_call: TRBD1
j_call: TRBJ2-7
v_call: TRBV18
cdr3_nt: TGTGCCAGCTCACCACCCGGGACAGAATATTCCTACGAGCAGTACTTC
cdr3_aa: CASSPPGTEYSYEQYF

d_call: .
j_call: TRBJ1-5
v_call: TRBV2
cdr3_nt: TGTGCCAGCAGTGAAGGGGGGGAGCATCAGCCCCAGCATTTT
cdr3_aa: CASSEGGEHQPQHF

d_call: TRBD1
j_call: TRBJ2-3
v_call: TRBV7-9
cdr3_nt: TGTGCCAGCAGCTTAGAGGGGGCTTCAGATACGCAGTATTTT
cdr3_aa: CASSLEGASDTQYF

d_call: TRBD2
j_call: TRBJ2-7
v_call: TRBV7-2
cdr3_nt: TGTGCCAGCAGCCGGGACTATAGTTCCTACGAGCAGTACTTC
cdr3_aa: CASSRDYSSYEQYF

d_call: TRBD1
j_call: TRBJ1-1
v_call: TRBV7-2
cdr3_nt: TGTGCCAGCAGTTCCGACAGGGGGCGAGGCACTGAAGCTTTCTTT
cdr3_aa: CASSSDRGRGTEAFF